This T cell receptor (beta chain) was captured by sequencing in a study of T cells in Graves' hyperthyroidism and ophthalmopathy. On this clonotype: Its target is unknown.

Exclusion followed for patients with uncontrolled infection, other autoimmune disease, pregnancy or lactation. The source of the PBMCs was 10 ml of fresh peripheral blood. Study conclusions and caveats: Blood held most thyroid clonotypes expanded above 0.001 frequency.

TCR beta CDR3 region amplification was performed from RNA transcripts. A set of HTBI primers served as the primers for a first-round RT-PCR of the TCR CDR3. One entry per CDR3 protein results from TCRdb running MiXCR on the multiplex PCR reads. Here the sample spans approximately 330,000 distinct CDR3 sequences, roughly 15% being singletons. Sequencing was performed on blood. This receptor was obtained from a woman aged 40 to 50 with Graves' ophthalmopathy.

The CDR3 spells CASSPPSDTQYF. CDR3 coding DNA: TGTGCCAGCAGCCCCCCCTCGGATACGCAGTATTTT. The chain links TRBV11-2 to TRBJ2-3, with D uncertain. The germline V gene has CDR1 SGHAT and CDR2 FQNNGV. The CDR3 consists of 12 residues. V was trimmed by 5 bases and J by 6 bases, leaving 9 bases between them. The full variable domain, completed using reference TRBV11-2 and TRBJ2-3, is EAGVAQSPRYKIIEKRQSVAFWCNPISGHATLYWYQQILGQGPKLLIQFQNNGVVDDSQLPKDRFSAERLKGVDSTLKIQPAKLEDSAVYLCASSPPSDTQYFGPGTRLTVL.